The clone carrying this T cell receptor beta chain was seen more than once but under ten times. This sample stems from a study of spatial heterogeneity in lung cancer. Time point denoted: sample taken at primary tumor resection. Whole RNA, isolated from tumor, nontumor lung or frozen PBMC, was sequenced without prior sorting. Samples came from some 71 TRACERx patients with untreated early-stage lung cancer. Unique molecular identifiers, one per molecule, were present on every TCR cDNA molecule. MiXCR was run by TCRdb on the 5' RACE reads, yielding one entry per CDR3 protein. Found here are about 95,000 distinct CDR3 sequences, under 9% of them singletons; the top ten hold less than 9%. V dropped 0 bases and J dropped 4 bases, with 10 bases sitting between them. This CDR3 region has 14 residues. The germline V gene encodes CDR1 DFQATT and CDR2 SNEGSKA (reference sequence).

The clonotype comes from a male donor with early-stage non-small cell lung cancer. Source: PBMCs, taken at surgery. The V and J genes are TRBV20-1 and TRBJ1-5; no clear D gene. CDR3 loop: CSARDYGPNQPQHF. The CDR3 DNA follows: TGCAGTGCTAGAGATTACGGGCCGAATCAGCCCCAGCATTTT.